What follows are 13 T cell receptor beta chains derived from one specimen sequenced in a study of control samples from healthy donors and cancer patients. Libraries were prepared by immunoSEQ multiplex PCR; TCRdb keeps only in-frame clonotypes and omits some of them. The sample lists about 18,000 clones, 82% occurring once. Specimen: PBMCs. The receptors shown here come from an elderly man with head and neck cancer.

In DNA form, the CDR3 reads TGTGCCAGCAGTCCTAGCGGCTCCTACGAGCAGTACTTC. This encodes CASSPSGSYEQYF. The chain uses TRBV2 and TRBJ2-7, with 7 positions matching TRBD2. The V gene end was trimmed by 5 bases and the J gene end by 0 bases; junction bases not matched to a gene: 1. The CDR3 has 13 amino acids. Germline CDR1 reads SNHLY; CDR2 reads FYNNEI.

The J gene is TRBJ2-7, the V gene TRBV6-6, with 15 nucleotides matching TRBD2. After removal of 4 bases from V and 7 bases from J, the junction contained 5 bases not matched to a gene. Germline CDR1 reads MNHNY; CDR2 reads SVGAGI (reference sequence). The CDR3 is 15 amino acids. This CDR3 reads CASSSGLAGGREQYF. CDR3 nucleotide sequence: TGTGCCAGCAGTTCCGGACTAGCGGGGGGGCGTGAGCAGTACTTC.

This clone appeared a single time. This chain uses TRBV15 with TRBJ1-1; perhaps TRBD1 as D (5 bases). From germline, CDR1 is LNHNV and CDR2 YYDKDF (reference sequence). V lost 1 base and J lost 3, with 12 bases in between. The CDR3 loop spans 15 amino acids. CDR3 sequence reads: CATSRGGRWDTEAFF. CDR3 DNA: TGTGCCACCAGCAGAGGGGGCCGGTGGGACACTGAAGCTTTCTTT.

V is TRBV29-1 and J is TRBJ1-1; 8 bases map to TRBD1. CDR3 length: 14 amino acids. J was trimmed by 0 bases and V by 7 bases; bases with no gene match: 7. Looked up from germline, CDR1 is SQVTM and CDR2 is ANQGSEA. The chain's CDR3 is CSGRTGRLNTEAFF. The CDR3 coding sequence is TGCAGCGGCAGGACAGGGCGTCTGAACACTGAAGCTTTCTTT.

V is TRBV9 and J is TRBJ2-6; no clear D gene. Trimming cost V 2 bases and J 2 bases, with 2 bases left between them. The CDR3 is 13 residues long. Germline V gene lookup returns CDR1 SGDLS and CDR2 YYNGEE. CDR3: CASSVPGANVLTF. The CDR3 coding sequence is TGTGCCAGCAGCGTGCCTGGGGCCAACGTCCTGACTTTC.

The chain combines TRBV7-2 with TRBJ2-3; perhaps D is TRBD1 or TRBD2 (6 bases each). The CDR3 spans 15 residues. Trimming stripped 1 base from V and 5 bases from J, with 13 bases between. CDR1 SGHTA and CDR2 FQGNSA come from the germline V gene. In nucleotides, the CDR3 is TGTGCCAGCAGCTTAGGGGACATAGCGGTAGATACGCAGTATTTT. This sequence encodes CASSLGDIAVDTQYF. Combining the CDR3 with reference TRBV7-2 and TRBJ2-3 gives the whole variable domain GAGVSQSPSNKVTEKGKDVELRCDPISGHTALYWYRQSLGQGLEFLIYFQGNSAPDKSGLPSDRFSAERTGGSVSTLTIQRTQQEDSAVYLCASSLGDIAVDTQYFGPGTRLTVL.

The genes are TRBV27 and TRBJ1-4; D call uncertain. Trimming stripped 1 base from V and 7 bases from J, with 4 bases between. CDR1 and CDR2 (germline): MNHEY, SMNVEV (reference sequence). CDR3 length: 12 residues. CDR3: CASSLYGEKLFF. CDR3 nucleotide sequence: TGTGCCAGCAGTTTATATGGTGAAAAACTGTTTTTT.

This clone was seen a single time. The CDR3 here is CASDPGQGNQPQHF. CDR3 sequence (DNA): TGTGCCAGCGACCCGGGACAGGGGAATCAGCCCCAGCATTTT. The J gene is TRBJ1-5, the V gene TRBV2, with 10 bases that match TRBD1. The germline V gene encodes CDR1 SNHLY and CDR2 FYNNEI. The CDR3 has 14 amino acids. The V and J ends lost 8 bases and 4 bases, in that order; junction bases with no gene match: 5.

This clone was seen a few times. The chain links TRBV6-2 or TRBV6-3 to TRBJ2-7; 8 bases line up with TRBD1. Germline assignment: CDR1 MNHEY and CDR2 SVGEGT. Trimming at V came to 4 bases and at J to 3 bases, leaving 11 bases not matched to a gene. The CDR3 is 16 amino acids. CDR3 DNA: TGTGCCAGCAGTTTTCACCGGACAGGGTATAGCTACGAGCAGTACTTC. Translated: CASSFHRTGYSYEQYF.

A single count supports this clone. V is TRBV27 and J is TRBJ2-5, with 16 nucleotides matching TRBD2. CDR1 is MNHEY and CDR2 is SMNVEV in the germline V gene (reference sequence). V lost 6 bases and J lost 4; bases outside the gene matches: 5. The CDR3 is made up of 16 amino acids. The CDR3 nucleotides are TGTGCCAGCAGGGGACTAGCGGGAGGGCCAGGAGAGACCCAGTACTTC. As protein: CASRGLAGGPGETQYF.

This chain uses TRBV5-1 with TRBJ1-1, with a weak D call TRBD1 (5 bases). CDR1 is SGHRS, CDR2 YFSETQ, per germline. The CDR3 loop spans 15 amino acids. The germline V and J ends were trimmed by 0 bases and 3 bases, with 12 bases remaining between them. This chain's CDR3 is CASSLAIVGDTEAFF. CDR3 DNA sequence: TGCGCCAGCAGCTTGGCCATAGTAGGGGACACTGAAGCTTTCTTT. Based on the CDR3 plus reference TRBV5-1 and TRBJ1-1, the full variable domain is KAGVTQTPRYLIKTRGQQVTLSCSPISGHRSVSWYQQTPGQGLQFLFEYFSETQRNKGNFPGRFSGRQFSNSRSEMNVSTLELGDSALYLCASSLAIVGDTEAFFGQGTRLTVV.

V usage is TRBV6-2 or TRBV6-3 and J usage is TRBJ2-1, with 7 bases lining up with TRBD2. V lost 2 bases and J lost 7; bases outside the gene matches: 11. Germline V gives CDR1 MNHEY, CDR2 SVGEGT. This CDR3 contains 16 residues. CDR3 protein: CASSYRLAVLGNEQFF. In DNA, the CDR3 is TGTGCCAGCAGTTACAGGCTAGCGGTCCTAGGGAATGAGCAGTTCTTC.

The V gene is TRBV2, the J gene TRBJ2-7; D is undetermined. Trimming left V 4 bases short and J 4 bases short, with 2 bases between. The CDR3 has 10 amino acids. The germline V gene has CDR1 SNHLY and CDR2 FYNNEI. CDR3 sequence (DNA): TGTGCCAGCAGTGTTTACGAGCAGTACTTC. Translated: CASSVYEQYF.